What follows describes a single T cell receptor beta chain. The sample originates from a study of blood T cell repertoires in COVID-19. Study overall: COVID-19 samples collected from the United States, Italy and Spain covered acute and convalescent phases. In each case, the material was cDNA or gDNA derived from T cells, B-cell-depleted T cells, or PBMCs.

V gave up 6 bases and J gave up 9 bases, with 18 bases separating them. Germline V gene lookup returns CDR1 MDHEN and CDR2 SYDVKM. The length of the CDR3 is 15 residues. Profiled with immunoSEQ multiplex PCR; TCRdb holds only in-frame clones, not every one. The sample lists 110,000 to 150,000 clones, roughly 78% occurring once. Sequenced material: peripheral blood. This TCR was recovered from a man aged 55 to 69 with acute or convalescent COVID-19. This sequence joins TRBV28 and TRBJ1-6; D not certain. The CDR3 loop is CASSEIRGGGSPLHF. CDR3 in DNA: TGTGCCAGCAGCGAGATTCGAGGTGGCGGTTCACCCCTCCACTTT. Filled out from reference TRBV28 and TRBJ1-6, the complete variable domain reads DVKVTQSSRYLVKRTGEKVFLECVQDMDHENMFWYRQDPGLGLRLIYFSYDVKMKEKGDIPEGYSVSREKKERFSLILESASTNQTSMYLCASSEIRGGGSPLHFGNGTRLTVT.